The sequence of this T cell receptor (beta chain) was determined in a study of cytomegalovirus exposure and HLA in healthy donors. General observations from the study: High sensitivity and specificity were reportedly achieved when the classifier diagnosed cytomegalovirus status.

At sampling all donors were nominally healthy, likely with unrecorded immune exposures. In this sample, this clone turned up once. Its antigen is not known. The PCR had 60 Vbeta and 13 Jbeta primers. Profiling relied on immunoSEQ multiplex PCR, and the TCRdb table lists in-frame clones only, not all of them. The sample shows around 150,000 clones, about 65% of them seen only once. The V gene's germline CDR1 is SGHRS and CDR2 YFSETQ. V shed 0 bases and J 4 bases; nucleotides not matched to a gene: 5. The CDR3 covers 15 residues. The clonotype comes from a man between 40 and 49 years old in good health and CMV-seropositive. The chain uses TRBV5-1 and TRBJ2-5; 8 nucleotides align to TRBD1. The sample taken for sequencing was PBMCs. The CDR3 reads CASSLGGQGGETQYF. The CDR3 DNA is TGCGCCAGCAGCTTGGGAGGACAGGGAGGAGAGACCCAGTACTTC.